The sequence of this T cell receptor beta chain was determined in a study of T cell responses to AZD1222 COVID-19 vaccine. The CDR3 extends over 13 amino acids. Germline values: CDR1 SGHVS, CDR2 FQNEAQ. Trimming removed 0 bases at V and 3 bases at J, with 6 bases between. Study-wide results and limits: Seropositivity was recorded at baseline in only a handful of AZD1222 recipients. The reported proportion of spike-specific TCRs targeting unmutated variant regions was nearly half.

Concerning this clone: What it recognizes is unknown.

TCRdb keeps only in-frame clones here, not all; method: immunoSEQ multiplex PCR. The repertoire holds 180,000 or so clones, with 88% as singletons. The starting material was peripheral blood, obtained 28 days after the second AZD1222 dose. The origin of this receptor is an adult who received the AZD1222 COVID-19 vaccine. This sequence joins TRBV7-8 and TRBJ2-7, with D uncertain. Written as DNA, the CDR3 is TGTGCCAGCAGCTTAGCGAACAGCTACGAGCAGTACTTC. Residues: CASSLANSYEQYF.